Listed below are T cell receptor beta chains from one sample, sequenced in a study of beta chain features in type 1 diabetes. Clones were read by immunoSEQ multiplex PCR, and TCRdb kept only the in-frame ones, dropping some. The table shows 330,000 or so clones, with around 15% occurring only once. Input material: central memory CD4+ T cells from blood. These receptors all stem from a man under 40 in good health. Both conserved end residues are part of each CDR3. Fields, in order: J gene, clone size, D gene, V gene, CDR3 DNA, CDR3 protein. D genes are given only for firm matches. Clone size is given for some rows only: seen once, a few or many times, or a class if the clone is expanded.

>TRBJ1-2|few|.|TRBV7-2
TGTGCCAGCAGCCCACAGACCGCAAACTATGGCTACACCTTC
CASSPQTANYGYTF
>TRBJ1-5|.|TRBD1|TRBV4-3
TGCGCCAGCAGCCAAGTGACAGGGGGCGGTCAGCCCCAGCATTTT
CASSQVTGGGQPQHF
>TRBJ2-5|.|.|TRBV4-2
TGTGCCAGCAGCCAAGGAGGAGGGCAGGAGACCCAGTACTTC
CASSQGGGQETQYF
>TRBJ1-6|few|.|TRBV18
TGTGCCAGCTCACCGACAGGCTATAATTCACCCCTCCACTTT
CASSPTGYNSPLHF
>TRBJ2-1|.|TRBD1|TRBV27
TGTGCCAGCAGTCCTCGGACAGGGATGACTGAGCAGTTCTTC
CASSPRTGMTEQFF
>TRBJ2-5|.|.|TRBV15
TGTGCCACCAGCAGGAGCGATTCGGAGACCCAGTACTTC
CATSRSDSETQYF
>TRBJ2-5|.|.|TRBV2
TGTGCCAGCAGGGAAGAGACCCAGTACTTC
CASREETQYF
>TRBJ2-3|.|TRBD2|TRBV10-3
TGTGCCATCAGTGACACCGGGACTAGCGGTGATACGCAGTATTTT
CAISDTGTSGDTQYF
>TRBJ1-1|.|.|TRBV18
TGTGCCAGCTCTCAAACGCCTAGCGGGGGCTCGTTTGGTCCTGAAGCTTTCTTT
CASSQTPSGGSFGPEAFF
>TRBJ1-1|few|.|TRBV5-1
TGCGCCAGCAGCTTGGGGGACACTGAAGCTTTCTTT
CASSLGDTEAFF
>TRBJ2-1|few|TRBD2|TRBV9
TGTGCCAGCAGCCAGAGCGGGGGCCTCTCGAGTGAGCAGTTCTTC
CASSQSGGLSSEQFF
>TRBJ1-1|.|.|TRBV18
TGTGCCAGCTCACCCGGCAACACTGAAGCTTTCTTT
CASSPGNTEAFF
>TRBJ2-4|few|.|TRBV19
TGTGCCAGTAGTATAAATAGGACACCTCTAGCCAAAAACATTCAGTACTTC
CASSINRTPLAKNIQYF
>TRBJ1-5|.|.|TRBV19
TGTGCCAGTAGTCTGATAGAGGGAGGACTAAAGACGGGCAATCAGCCCCAGCATTTT
CASSLIEGGLKTGNQPQHF
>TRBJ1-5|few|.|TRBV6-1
TGTGCCAGCAGTGAAGGGTTCCTTAGGGGTCAGCCCCAGCATTTT
CASSEGFLRGQPQHF
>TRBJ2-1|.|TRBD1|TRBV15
TGTGCCACCAGCAGAGGGACAGGATACAATGAGCAGTTCTTC
CATSRGTGYNEQFF
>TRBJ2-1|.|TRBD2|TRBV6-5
TGTGCCAGCAGTTACGCGGGAGGGAGGTACAATGAGCAGTTCTTC
CASSYAGGRYNEQFF
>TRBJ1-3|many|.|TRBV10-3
TGTGCCGGTCGTTACACCATATATTTT
CAGRYTIYF
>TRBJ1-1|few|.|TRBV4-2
TGTGCCAGCAGCCAAGATGCAGGACGGAGGAACACTGAAGCTTTCTTT
CASSQDAGRRNTEAFF
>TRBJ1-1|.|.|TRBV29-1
TGCAGCGCTAATCGGGCTAACACTGAAGCTTTCTTT
CSANRANTEAFF
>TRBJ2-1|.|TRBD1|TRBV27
TGTGCCAGCAGTTTTACATTGACAGGGGGGGGAAATGAGCAGTTCTTC
CASSFTLTGGGNEQFF
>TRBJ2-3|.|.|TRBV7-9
TGTGCCAGCACCCCTAGGGGGGATACGCAGTATTTT
CASTPRGDTQYF
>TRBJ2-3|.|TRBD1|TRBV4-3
TGCGCCAGCAGCCGACGGGACAGCCCAGATACGCAGTATTTT
CASSRRDSPDTQYF
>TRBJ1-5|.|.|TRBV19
TGTGCCAGTAGTATTCGCCCAGGGGGCAATCAGCCCCAGCATTTT
CASSIRPGGNQPQHF
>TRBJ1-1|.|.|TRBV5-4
TGTGCCAGCAGCTTGGACAGGACGAACACTGAAGCTTTCTTT
CASSLDRTNTEAFF
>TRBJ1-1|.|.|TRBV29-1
TGCAGCGGCGGGACAACGAACACTGAAGCTTTCTTT
CSGGTTNTEAFF
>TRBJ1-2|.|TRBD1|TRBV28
TGTGCCAGCAGCGAGGGACAGACCTATGGCTACACCTTC
CASSEGQTYGYTF
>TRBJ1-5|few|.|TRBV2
TGTGCCAGCATGGTCGAAGCACACCAGCCCCAGCATTTT
CASMVEAHQPQHF
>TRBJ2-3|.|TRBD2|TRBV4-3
TGCGCCAGCAGCCTTGGGACTAGCGGGGGCACAGATACGCAGTATTTT
CASSLGTSGGTDTQYF
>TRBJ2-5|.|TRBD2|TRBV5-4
TGTGCCAGCAGCTTGGGGACTAGCGGGGGTAATCGGGAGACCCAGTACTTC
CASSLGTSGGNRETQYF
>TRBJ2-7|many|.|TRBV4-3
TGCGCCAGCAGCCAAGAGGATTTGGCCAGCGGTACCTACGAGCAGTACTTC
CASSQEDLASGTYEQYF
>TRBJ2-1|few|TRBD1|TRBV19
TGTGCCAGTAGTATGGGACAGACCCCAAACAATGAGCAGTTCTTC
CASSMGQTPNNEQFF
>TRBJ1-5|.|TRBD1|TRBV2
TGTGCCGGACAAGGGGGCAGCAATCAGCCCCAGCATTTT
CAGQGGSNQPQHF
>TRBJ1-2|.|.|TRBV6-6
TGTGCCAGCAGCCGCGCAACGAACGATGGCTACACCTTC
CASSRATNDGYTF
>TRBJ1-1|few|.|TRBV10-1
TGCGCCAGCAGAGCGGGACCCTACACTGAAGCTTTCTTT
CASRAGPYTEAFF
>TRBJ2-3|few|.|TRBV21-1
TGTGCCAGCAGCAAAGTAAGCTTTTCTAGAAGCACAGATACGCAGTATTTT
CASSKVSFSRSTDTQYF
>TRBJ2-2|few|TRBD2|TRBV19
TGTGCCAGTAGTAAAGCGGGAAGGGGCTCCGGGGAGCTGTTTTTT
CASSKAGRGSGELFF
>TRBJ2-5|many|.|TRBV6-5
TGTGCCAGCAGTTACCGAGGGACCCAAGAGACCCAGTACTTC
CASSYRGTQETQYF
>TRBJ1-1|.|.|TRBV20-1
TGCAGTGCCCGTGACAGTAAAGCTTTCTTT
CSARDSKAFF
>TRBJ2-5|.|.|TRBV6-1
TGTGCCATCAGTAACGGTGGCGTAGAGACCCAGTACTTC
CAISNGGVETQYF
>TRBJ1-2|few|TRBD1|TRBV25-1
TGTGCCAGCAGGAAACAGGGGGCTGGCGGCTACACCTTC
CASRKQGAGGYTF
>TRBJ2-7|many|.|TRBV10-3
TGTGCCATCAGTGCGGACAGTACCTACGAGCAGTACTTC
CAISADSTYEQYF
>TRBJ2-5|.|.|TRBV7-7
TGTGCCAGCAGCTCCCCCATTGAGACCCAGTACTTC
CASSSPIETQYF
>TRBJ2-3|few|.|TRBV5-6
TGTGCCAGCAGCTTGGGCACTTTGAGCACAGATACGCAGTATTTT
CASSLGTLSTDTQYF
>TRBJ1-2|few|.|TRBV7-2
TGTGCCAGCAGCTTAGCATCGGGGACCCTCTATGGCTACACCTTC
CASSLASGTLYGYTF